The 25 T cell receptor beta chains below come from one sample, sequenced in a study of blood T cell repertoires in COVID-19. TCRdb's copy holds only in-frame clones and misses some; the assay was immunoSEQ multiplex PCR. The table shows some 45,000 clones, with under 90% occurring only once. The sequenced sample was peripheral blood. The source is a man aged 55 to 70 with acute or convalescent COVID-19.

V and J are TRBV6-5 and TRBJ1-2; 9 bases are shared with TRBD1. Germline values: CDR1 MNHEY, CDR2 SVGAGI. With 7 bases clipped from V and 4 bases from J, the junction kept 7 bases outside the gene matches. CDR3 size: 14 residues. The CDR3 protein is CASNTGGVGYGYTF. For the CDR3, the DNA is TGTGCCAGCAATACAGGGGGCGTAGGCTATGGCTACACCTTC.

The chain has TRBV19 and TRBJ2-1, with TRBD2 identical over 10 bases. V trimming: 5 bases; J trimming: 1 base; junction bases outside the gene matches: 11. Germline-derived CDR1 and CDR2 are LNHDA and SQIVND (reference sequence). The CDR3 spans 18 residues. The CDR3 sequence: CASSPRASGGGSYNEQFF. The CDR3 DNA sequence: TGTGCCAGTAGTCCCCGAGCGAGCGGGGGGGGGTCCTACAATGAGCAGTTCTTC.

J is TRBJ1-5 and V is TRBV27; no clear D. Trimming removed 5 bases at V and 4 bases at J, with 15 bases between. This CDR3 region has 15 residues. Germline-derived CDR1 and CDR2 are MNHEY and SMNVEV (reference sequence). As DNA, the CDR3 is TGTGCCAGCAGTCTCTCGACGGGCGGGAATCAGCCCCAGCATTTT. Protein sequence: CASSLSTGGNQPQHF.

CDR3 DNA sequence: TGTGCCTGCCCCGTACGGGAGAGTCTTGGCTACACCTTC. Residues: CACPVRESLGYTF. The chain couples TRBV30 to TRBJ1-2; D is ambiguous. Trimming shortened V by 6 bases and J by 7 bases, and 18 bases separated the two germline ends. Germline V lookup: CDR1 GTSNPN, CDR2 SVGIG (reference sequence). The CDR3 spans 13 residues.

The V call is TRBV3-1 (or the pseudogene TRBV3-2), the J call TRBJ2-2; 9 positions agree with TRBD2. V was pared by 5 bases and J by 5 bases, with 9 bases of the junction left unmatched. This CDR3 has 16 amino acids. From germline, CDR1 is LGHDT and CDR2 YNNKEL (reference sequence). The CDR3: CASSSRTSAITGELFF. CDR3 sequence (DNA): TGTGCCAGCAGCTCTAGGACTAGCGCCATAACCGGGGAGCTGTTTTTT.

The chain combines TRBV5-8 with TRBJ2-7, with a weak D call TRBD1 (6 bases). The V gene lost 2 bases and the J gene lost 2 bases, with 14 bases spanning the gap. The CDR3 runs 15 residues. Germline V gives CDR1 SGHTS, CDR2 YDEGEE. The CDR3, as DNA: TGTGCCAGCAGCTTCGGGACACTCAACGCCTACGAGCAGTACTTC. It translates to CASSFGTLNAYEQYF.

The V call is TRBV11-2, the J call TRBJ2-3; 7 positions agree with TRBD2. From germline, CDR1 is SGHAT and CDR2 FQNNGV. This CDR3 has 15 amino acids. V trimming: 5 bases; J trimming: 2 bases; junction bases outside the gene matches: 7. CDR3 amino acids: CASSTGLGNTDTQYF. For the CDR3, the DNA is TGTGCCAGCAGCACAGGACTAGGGAACACAGATACGCAGTATTTT.

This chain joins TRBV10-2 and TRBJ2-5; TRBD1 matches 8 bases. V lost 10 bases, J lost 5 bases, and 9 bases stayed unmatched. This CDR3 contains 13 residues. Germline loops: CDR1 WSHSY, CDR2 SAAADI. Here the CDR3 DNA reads TGCGCCACCAAGGACAGGGAGTATGAGACCCAGTACTTC. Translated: CATKDREYETQYF.

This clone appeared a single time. As DNA, the CDR3 is TGTGCCAGCTCACCATTTAGGCGGGGGGCTCGCACAGATACGCAGTATTTT. It specifies CASSPFRRGARTDTQYF. The rearrangement links TRBV18 to TRBJ2-3, with TRBD2 identical over 8 bases. The germline V gene has CDR1 KGHSH and CDR2 LQKENI. J lost 1 base, V lost 2 bases, and 8 bases had no gene match. The CDR3 spans 17 residues.

This chain's CDR3 is CASSHRIPGQGAYNEQFF. In DNA form, the CDR3 reads TGTGCCAGCAGCCATCGCATTCCGGGACAGGGGGCCTACAATGAGCAGTTCTTC. The V and J genes are TRBV3-1 (or the pseudogene TRBV3-2) and TRBJ2-1, with 11 bases fitting TRBD1. Germline V gives CDR1 LGHDT, CDR2 YNNKEL (reference sequence). This CDR3 region has 18 residues. V was clipped by 3 bases and J by 2 bases; unmatched bases: 9.

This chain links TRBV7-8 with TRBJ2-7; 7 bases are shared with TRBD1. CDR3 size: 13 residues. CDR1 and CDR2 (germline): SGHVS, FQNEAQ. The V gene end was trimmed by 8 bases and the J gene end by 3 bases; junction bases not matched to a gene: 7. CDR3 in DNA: TGTGCCAGCCGATCCCGGGACAGCTACGAGCAGTACTTC. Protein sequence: CASRSRDSYEQYF. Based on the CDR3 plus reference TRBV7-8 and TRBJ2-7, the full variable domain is GAGVSQSPRYKVAKRGQDVALRCDPISGHVSLFWYQQALGQGPEFLTYFQNEAQLDKSGLPSDRFFAERPEGSVSTLKIQRTQQEDSAVYLCASRSRDSYEQYFGPGTRLTVT.

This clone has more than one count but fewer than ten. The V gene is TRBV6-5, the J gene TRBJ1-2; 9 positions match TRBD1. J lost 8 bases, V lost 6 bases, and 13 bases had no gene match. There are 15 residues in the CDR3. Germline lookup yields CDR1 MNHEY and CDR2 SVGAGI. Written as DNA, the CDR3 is TGTGCCAGCAGGACTTTATACACAGGGGGCGCCGGCTACACCTTC. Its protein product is CASRTLYTGGAGYTF.

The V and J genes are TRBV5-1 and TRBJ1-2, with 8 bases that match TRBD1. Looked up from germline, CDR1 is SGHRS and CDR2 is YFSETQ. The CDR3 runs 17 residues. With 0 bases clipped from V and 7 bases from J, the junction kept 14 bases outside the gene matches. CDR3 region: CASSLELNPGQVGGYTF. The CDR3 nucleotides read TGCGCCAGCAGCTTGGAGTTAAACCCGGGACAGGTCGGTGGCTACACCTTC.

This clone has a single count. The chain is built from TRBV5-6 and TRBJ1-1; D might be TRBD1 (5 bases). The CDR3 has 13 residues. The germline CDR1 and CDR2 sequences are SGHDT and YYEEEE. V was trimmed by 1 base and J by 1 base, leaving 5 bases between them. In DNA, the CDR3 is TGTGCCAGCAGCTTGACAGGGAACACTGAAGCTTTCTTT. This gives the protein CASSLTGNTEAFF. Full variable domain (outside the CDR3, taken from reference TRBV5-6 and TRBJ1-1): DAGVTQSPTHLIKTRGQQVTLRCSPKSGHDTVSWYQQALGQGPQFIFQYYEEEERQRGNFPDRFSGHQFPNYSSELNVNALLLGDSALYLCASSLTGNTEAFFGQGTRLTVV.

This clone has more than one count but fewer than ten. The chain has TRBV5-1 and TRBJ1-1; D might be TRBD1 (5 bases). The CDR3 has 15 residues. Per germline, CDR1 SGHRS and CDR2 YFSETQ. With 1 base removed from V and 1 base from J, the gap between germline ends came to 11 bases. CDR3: CASSLMGGGNTEAFF. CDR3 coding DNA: TGCGCCAGCAGCTTGATGGGGGGAGGGAACACTGAAGCTTTCTTT.

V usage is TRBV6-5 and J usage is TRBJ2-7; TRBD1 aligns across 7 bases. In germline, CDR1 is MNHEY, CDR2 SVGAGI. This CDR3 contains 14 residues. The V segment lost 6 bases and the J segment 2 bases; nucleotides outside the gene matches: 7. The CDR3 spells CASRGTVTAYEQYF. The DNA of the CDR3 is TGTGCCAGCAGGGGGACAGTAACGGCCTACGAGCAGTACTTC.

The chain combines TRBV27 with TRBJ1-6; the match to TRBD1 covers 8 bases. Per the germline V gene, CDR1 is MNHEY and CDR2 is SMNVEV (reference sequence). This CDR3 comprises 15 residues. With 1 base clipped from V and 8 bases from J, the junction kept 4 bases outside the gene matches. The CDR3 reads CASSLWQGADSPLHF. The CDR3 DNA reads TGTGCCAGCAGTTTATGGCAGGGGGCGGATTCACCCCTCCACTTT.

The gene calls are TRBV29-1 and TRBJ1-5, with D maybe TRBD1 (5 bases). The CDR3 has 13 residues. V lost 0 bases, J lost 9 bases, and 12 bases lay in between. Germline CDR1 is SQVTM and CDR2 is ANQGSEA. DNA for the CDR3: TGCAGCGTTGAAGAGGGGGGAAGTGGGCCCCAGCATTTT. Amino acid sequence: CSVEEGGSGPQHF.

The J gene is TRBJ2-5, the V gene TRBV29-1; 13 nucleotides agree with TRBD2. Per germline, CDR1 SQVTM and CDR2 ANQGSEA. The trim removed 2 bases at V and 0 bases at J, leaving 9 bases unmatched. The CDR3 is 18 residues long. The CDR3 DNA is TGCAGCGTTGAACCATTTTTGACTAGCGGGGGGTACCAAGAGACCCAGTACTTC. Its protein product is CSVEPFLTSGGYQETQYF.

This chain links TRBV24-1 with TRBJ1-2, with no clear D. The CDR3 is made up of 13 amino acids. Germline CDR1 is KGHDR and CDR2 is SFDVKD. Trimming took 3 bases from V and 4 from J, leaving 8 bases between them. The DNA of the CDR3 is TGTGCCACCAGTGATCCCCGGGGCTATGGCTACACCTTC. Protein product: CATSDPRGYGYTF.

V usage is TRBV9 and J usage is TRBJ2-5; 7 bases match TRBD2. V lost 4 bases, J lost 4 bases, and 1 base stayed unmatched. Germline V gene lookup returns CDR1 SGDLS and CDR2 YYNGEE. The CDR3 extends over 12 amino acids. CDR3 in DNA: TGTGCCAGCAGCTGGGGGGGAGAGACCCAGTACTTC. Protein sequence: CASSWGGETQYF.

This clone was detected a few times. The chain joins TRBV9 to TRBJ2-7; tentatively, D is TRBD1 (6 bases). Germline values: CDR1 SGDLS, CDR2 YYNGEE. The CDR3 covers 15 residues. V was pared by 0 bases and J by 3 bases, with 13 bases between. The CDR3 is CASSVAPGQYYEQYF. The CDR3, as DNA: TGTGCCAGCAGCGTAGCCCCAGGACAGTACTACGAGCAGTACTTC.

The CDR3 sequence: CASSQDQGGGELFF. Here the CDR3 DNA reads TGTGCCAGCAGCCAAGATCAAGGAGGCGGGGAGCTGTTTTTT. This rearrangement joins TRBV3-1 (or the pseudogene TRBV3-2) to TRBJ2-2; possibly TRBD2 for D (5 bases). This CDR3 contains 14 residues. The V gene lost 0 bases and the J gene lost 7 bases, with 9 bases spanning the gap. Germline V lookup: CDR1 LGHDT, CDR2 YNNKEL (reference sequence).

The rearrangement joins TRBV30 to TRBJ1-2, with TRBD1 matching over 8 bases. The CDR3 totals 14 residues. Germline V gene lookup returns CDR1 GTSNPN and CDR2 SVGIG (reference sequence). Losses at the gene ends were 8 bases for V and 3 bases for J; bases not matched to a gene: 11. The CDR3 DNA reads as TGTGCCCTGGAATCTTCAGGGGGCGACTATGGCTACACCTTC. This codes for CALESSGGDYGYTF.

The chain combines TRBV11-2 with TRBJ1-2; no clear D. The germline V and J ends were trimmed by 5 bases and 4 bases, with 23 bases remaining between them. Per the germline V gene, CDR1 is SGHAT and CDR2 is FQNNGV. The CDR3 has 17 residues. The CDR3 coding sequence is TGTGCCAGCAGCCCCCCTTTTTCGAGACAAGGAACCTATGGCTACACCTTC. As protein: CASSPPFSRQGTYGYTF.